The entry that follows covers one TCR beta chain sequence. Its antigen is still unknown. The data derive from a study of Graves' ophthalmopathy and Graves' hyperthyroidism. Overall study: The authors collected peripheral blood at initial diagnosis, before any treatment. Whole-study results and caveats: Using 13 signatures, a model distinguished ophthalmopathy from stable hyperthyroidism, reaching 85% to 90% sensitivity and approximately 80% specificity. Appearing in blood as well were most expanded thyroid clonotypes above 0.001 frequency.

RNA transcripts served as template for amplifying TCR beta CDR3 sequences. HTBI primers primed a first-round RT-PCR, and a second-round multiplex PCR followed. TCRdb re-called the multiplex PCR reads with MiXCR, one entry per CDR3 protein. The sample shows hundreds of thousands of distinct CDR3 sequences, 22% of them seen only once. The stable label applied to hyperthyroidism with no ophthalmopathy within 18 months of follow-up. V lost 5 bases, J lost 5 bases, and 15 bases stayed unmatched. The CDR3 totals 17 residues. Specimen: peripheral blood. V usage is TRBV12-3 or TRBV12-4 and J usage is TRBJ1-1, with 9 bases identical to TRBD1. This TCR derives from a woman aged 18-29 years with stable Graves' hyperthyroidism. Some clones in this sample may be carry-over from other donors' samples. CDR3 nucleotide sequence: TGTGCCAGCAGTCGGGGAGGGAACAGGGGGCGGGATACTGAAGCTTTCTTT. It yields the protein CASSRGGNRGRDTEAFF.